This T cell receptor (beta chain) was identified during a study of blood T cells in healthy people across ages. Study-wide results and limits: Naive CD4+ cells and diversity were both higher in long-lived donors than in aged donors.

On this clonotype: As yet, its antigen is unknown.

V dropped 2 bases and J dropped 7; count of bases not matched to a gene: 7. Germline V gene sequence: CDR1 SGHTA, CDR2 FQGNSA. This CDR3 comprises 15 residues. Together with a sample-barcoded 5' primer, a J-beta primer mix was included in a second PCR lasting about 7 to 11 cycles. Every single cDNA molecule received a tag from a template-switch adaptor with 12 random nucleotides. TCRdb independently ran MiXCR on the 5' RACE reads; one entry per CDR3 protein. This table holds 800,000 to 950,000 distinct CDR3 sequences, roughly 34% found once. The clonotype was recovered from a young man in good health. Sequenced input: blood. The J gene is TRBJ2-1, the V gene TRBV7-2; 8 bases fit TRBD2. CDR3 bases: TGTGCCAGCAGCTTACCTACGGGGGGGCGGAATGAGCAGTTCTTC. Amino acid sequence: CASSLPTGGRNEQFF. Variable domain in full (rest from reference TRBV7-2 and TRBJ2-1): GAGVSQSPSNKVTEKGKDVELRCDPISGHTALYWYRQSLGQGLEFLIYFQGNSAPDKSGLPSDRFSAERTGGSVSTLTIQRTQQEDSAVYLCASSLPTGGRNEQFFGPGTRLTVL.